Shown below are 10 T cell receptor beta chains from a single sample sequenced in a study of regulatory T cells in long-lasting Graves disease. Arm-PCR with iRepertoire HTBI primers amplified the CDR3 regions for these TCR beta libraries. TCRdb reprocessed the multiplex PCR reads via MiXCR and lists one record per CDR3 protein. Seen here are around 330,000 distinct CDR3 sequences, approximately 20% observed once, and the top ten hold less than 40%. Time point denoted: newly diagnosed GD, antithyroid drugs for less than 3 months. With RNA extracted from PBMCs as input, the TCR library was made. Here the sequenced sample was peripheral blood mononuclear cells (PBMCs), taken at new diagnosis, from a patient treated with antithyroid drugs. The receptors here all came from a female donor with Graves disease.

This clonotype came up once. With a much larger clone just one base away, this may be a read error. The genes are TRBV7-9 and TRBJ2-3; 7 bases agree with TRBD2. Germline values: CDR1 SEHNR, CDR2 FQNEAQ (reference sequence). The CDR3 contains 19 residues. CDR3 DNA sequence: TGTGCCAGCAGCCGCCATACCTTTGCGGGAGCCACTAGCACAGATATGCAGTATTTT. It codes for CASSRHTFAGATSTDMQYF.

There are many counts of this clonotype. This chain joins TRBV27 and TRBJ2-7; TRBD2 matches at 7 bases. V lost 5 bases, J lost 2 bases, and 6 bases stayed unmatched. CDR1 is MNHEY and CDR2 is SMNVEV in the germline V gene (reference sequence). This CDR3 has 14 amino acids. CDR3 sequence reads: CASSRERGPYEQYF. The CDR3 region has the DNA TGTGCCAGCAGTAGAGAGCGGGGCCCCTACGAGCAGTACTTC.

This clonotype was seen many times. CDR3 sequence: CASSQRGTPISTGDTQYF. CDR3 nucleotides: TGTGCCAGCAGCCAAAGGGGGACACCTATTTCGACGGGAGATACGCAGTATTTT. The chain couples TRBV12-3 or TRBV12-4 to TRBJ2-3; D possibly corresponds to TRBD1 (6 bases). The CDR3 contains 18 residues. The V end was cut by 6 bases, the J end by 5 bases, with 27 bases between.

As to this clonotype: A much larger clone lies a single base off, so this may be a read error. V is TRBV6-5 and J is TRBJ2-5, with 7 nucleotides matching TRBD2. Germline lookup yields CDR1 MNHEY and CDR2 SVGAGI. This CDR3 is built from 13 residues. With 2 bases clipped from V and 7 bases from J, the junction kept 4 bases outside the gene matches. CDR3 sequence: CASSYTGGGTQYF. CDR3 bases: TGTGCCAGCAGTTACACGGGAGGAGGGACCCAGTACTTC.

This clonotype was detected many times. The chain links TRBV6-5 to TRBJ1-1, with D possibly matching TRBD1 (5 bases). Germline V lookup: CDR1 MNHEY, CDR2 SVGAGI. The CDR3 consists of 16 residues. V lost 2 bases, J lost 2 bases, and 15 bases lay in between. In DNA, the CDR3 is TGTGCCAGCAGTTACGACCGGGTAGGGGTTAACACTGAAGCTTTCTTT. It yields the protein CASSYDRVGVNTEAFF.

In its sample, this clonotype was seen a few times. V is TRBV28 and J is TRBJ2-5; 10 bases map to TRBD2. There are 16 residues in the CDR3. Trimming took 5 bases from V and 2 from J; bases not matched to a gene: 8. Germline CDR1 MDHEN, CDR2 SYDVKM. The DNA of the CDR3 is TGTGCCAGCAGTAAGCCGGGACTAGCGTTTCAAGAGACCCAGTACTTC. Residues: CASSKPGLAFQETQYF.

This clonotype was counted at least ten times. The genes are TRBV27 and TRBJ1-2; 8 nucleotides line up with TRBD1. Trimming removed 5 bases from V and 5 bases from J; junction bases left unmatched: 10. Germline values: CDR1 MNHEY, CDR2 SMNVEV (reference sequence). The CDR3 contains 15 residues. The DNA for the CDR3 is TGTGCCAGCAGTCTCGGGACAGGCCACCTTTATGGCTACACCTTC. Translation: CASSLGTGHLYGYTF.

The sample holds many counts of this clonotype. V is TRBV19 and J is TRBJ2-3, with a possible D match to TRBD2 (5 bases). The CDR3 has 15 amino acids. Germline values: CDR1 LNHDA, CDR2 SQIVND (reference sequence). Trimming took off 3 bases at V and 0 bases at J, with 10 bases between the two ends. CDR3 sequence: CASSITSGSTDTQYF. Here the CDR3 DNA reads TGTGCCAGTAGTATCACTTCGGGGAGCACAGATACGCAGTATTTT.

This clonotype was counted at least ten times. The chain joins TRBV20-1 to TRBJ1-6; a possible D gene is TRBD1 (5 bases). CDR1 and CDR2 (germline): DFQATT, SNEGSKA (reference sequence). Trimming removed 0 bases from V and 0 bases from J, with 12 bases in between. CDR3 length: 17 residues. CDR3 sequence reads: CSARDRETVSYNSPLHF. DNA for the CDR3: TGCAGTGCTAGAGACAGGGAAACCGTCTCCTATAATTCACCCCTCCACTTT.

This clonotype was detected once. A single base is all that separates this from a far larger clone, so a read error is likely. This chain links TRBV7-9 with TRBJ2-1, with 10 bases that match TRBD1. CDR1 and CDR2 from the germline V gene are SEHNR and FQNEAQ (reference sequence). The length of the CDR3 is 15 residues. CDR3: CASSGQGGTKNIQHF. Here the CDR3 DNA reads TGTGCCAGCAGTGGACAGGGGGGTACCAAAAACATTCAGCACTTC.